This TCR beta chain was documented in a study of T cells in women clearing cervical HPV infection. About the study: Cases were women with histologically confirmed HPV16-related CIN3 or worse, including 2 invasive cancers. Controls gave blood once infection was undetectable; cases at lesion identification. Cases' blood sampling followed lesion detection by median around 160 days (90 to 200). The study, taken as a whole, reports: Cases carried less TRBV6-7 than controls: approximately 0.1% versus 0.16%.

Produced via immunoSEQ multiplex PCR; TCRdb's table is partial and in-frame only. The sample totals about 20,000 clones. About this clone: Antigen specificity is unknown. The DNA ends 3 residues before the CDR3 does, and the rest of the CDR3 is filled in from the germline J gene.

Germline CDR1 is SGHRS and CDR2 is YFSETQ. CDR3 length: 15 residues. V was pared by 2 bases and J by 8 bases, with 5 bases of the junction left unmatched. The sequence was collected from a woman aged 18 to 75 with a cervical HPV16 infection that either progressed to CIN3+ or cleared (not recorded which). J is TRBJ2-1 and V is TRBV5-1; TRBD1 matches at 12 bases. Material for sequencing was blood buffy coat. CDR3 in amino acids: CASSLEGQGADEQFF. CDR3 DNA, as far as it was read: TGCGCCAGCAGCTTAGAGGGACAGGGGGCGGATGAG.